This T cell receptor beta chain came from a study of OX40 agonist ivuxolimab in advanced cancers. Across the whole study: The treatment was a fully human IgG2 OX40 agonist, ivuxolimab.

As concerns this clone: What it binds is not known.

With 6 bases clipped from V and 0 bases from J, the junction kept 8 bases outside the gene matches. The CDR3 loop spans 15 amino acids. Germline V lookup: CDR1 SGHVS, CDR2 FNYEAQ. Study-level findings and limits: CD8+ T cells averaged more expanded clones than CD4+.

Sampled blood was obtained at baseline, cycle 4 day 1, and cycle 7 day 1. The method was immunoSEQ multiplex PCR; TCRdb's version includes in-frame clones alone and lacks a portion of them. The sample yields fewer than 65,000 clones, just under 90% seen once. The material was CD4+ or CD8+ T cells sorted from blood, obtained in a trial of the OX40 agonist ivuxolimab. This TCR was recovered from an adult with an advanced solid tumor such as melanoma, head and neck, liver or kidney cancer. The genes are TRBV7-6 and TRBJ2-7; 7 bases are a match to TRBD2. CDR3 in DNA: TGTGCCAGCAGTCCTGGGGGGGGGAGCTCCTACGAGCAGTACTTC. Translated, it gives CASSPGGGSSYEQYF. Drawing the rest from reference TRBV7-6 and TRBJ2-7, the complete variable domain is GAGVSQSPRYKVTKRGQDVALRCDPISGHVSLYWYRQALGQGPEFLTYFNYEAQQDKSGLPNDRFSAERPEGSISTLTIQRTEQRDSAMYRCASSPGGGSSYEQYFGPGTRLTVT.